A single count supports the clone carrying this T cell receptor beta chain. Additional DNA sequences in this sample encode the identical CDR3. This entry belongs to a study of blood T cell repertoires in COVID-19. Looking at the study overall: COVID-19 samples, acute and convalescent, were from the United States, Italy and Spain. Nucleic acid was either cDNA or gDNA, and it came from T cells, B-cell-depleted T cells, or PBMCs.

As handled by the study authors: Reference gene primer amplification gave estimated nucleated cell counts. Data came from immunoSEQ multiplex PCR; TCRdb stores just in-frame clones and leaves some out. V and J calls and clone size follow that table, whereas D and trimming were derived from the DNA. Of about 270,000 clones listed, 86% were seen once; the top ten hold about 8.8%. The CDR3 contains 12 residues. Germline CDR1 and CDR2: GTSNPN and SVGIG (reference sequence). Trimming cost V 3 bases and J 6 bases, with 11 bases left between them. V usage is TRBV30 and J usage is TRBJ1-1, with no clear D. The sequenced sample consisted of peripheral blood. This TCR was recovered from a man aged 35-49 years with active or convalescent COVID-19. CDR3 sequence (DNA): TGTGCCTGGAGCTTGACTGGCGCTGAAGCTTTCTTT. It codes for CAWSLTGAEAFF.